One and the same sample provided the 20 T cell receptor beta chains below, sequenced in a study of TIL therapy for anti-PD-1-resistant metastatic lung cancer. Sequencing used immunoSEQ v3. Produced via immunoSEQ multiplex PCR; TCRdb's table is partial and in-frame only. The data show roughly 54,000 clones, over 75% seen once. Time point denoted: pre-treatment sample, taken before nivolumab and TIL therapy. The sequenced sample was blood, obtained at baseline. The receptors derive from a person aged 25-80 years with non-small cell lung cancer.

The chain uses TRBV5-1 and TRBJ1-1, with no clear D. The CDR3 sequence is 12 residues long. From germline, CDR1 is SGHRS and CDR2 YFSETQ. Trimming took 4 bases from V and 4 from J, leaving 8 bases between them. CDR3: CASSLGLTEAFF. CDR3 sequence (DNA): TGCGCCAGCAGCCTCGGCCTCACTGAAGCTTTCTTT.

This chain joins TRBV30 and TRBJ2-5; 8 nucleotides line up with TRBD2. Germline V lookup: CDR1 GTSNPN, CDR2 SVGIG (reference sequence). CDR3 length equals 12 residues. J was trimmed by 5 bases and V by 3 bases; bases with no gene match: 2. The CDR3, as DNA: TGTGCCTGGAGCCCGGGGGGGGAGACCCAGTACTTC. It is translated as CAWSPGGETQYF.

In this sample, this clone turned up a few times. The chain combines TRBV2 with TRBJ1-1, with 8 nucleotides matching TRBD1. Trimming took 6 bases from V and 3 from J; bases not matched to a gene: 9. Germline lookup yields CDR1 SNHLY and CDR2 FYNNEI. This CDR3 region has 15 residues. In DNA, the CDR3 is TGTGCCAGCAGATCTCAGGGGGCTGAAGACACTGAAGCTTTCTTT. Translated, it gives CASRSQGAEDTEAFF. The whole variable domain, filled in from reference TRBV2 and TRBJ1-1, reads EPEVTQTPSHQVTQMGQEVILRCVPISNHLYFYWYRQILGQKVEFLVSFYNNEISEKSEIFDDQFSVERPDGSNFTLKIRSTKLEDSAMYFCASRSQGAEDTEAFFGQGTRLTVV.

This clone was picked up a small number of times. The chain joins TRBV12-3 or TRBV12-4 to TRBJ1-2; D is unresolved. The V and J ends lost 3 bases and 8 bases respectively, with 10 bases between them. This CDR3 spans 12 amino acids. As DNA, the CDR3 is TGTGCCAGCAGTTTTGGCAGGATAGGCTACACCTTC. Residues: CASSFGRIGYTF.

This clone was seen just once. V is TRBV5-6 and J is TRBJ1-2; TRBD1 matches 7 bases. The germline gives CDR1 SGHDT, CDR2 YYEEEE. This CDR3 spans 13 amino acids. The trim removed 9 bases at V and 2 bases at J, leaving 7 bases unmatched. Here the CDR3 DNA reads TGTGCCACTCGACAGGGTTCAAACTATGGCTACACCTTC. This gives the protein CATRQGSNYGYTF.

The rearrangement joins TRBV7-9 to TRBJ1-1, with a possible D match to TRBD1 (6 bases). V dropped 5 bases and J dropped 0 bases, with 16 bases sitting between them. The germline gives CDR1 SEHNR, CDR2 FQNEAQ (reference sequence). The CDR3 has 16 amino acids. CDR3 DNA: TGTGCCAGCAGCCAGATACAGGGACCCTTGAACACTGAAGCTTTCTTT. This encodes CASSQIQGPLNTEAFF. Drawing the rest from reference TRBV7-9 and TRBJ1-1, the complete variable domain is DTGVSQNPRHKITKRGQNVTFRCDPISEHNRLYWYRQTLGQGPEFLTYFQNEAQLEKSRLLSDRFSAERPKGSFSTLEIQRTEQGDSAMYLCASSQIQGPLNTEAFFGQGTRLTVV.

This clone showed up just once. The V and J genes are TRBV7-3 and TRBJ2-1; D is possibly TRBD2 (6 bases). This CDR3 region has 16 residues. Germline V gives CDR1 SGHTA, CDR2 FQGTGA. With 2 bases removed from V and 0 bases from J, the gap between germline ends came to 11 bases. The CDR3 DNA reads as TGTGCCAGCAGCTTAGACTCTAGCGTCTCCTACAATGAGCAGTTCTTC. This gives the protein CASSLDSSVSYNEQFF.

The chain links TRBV28 to TRBJ1-1; D ambiguous. This CDR3 is built from 12 residues. Germline V gene data show CDR1 as MDHEN and CDR2 as SYDVKM. Trimming shortened V by 1 base and J by 5 bases, and 5 bases separated the two germline ends. CDR3 region: CASSLSGTEAFF. In nucleotides, the CDR3 is TGTGCCAGCAGTTTATCTGGGACTGAAGCTTTCTTT. Combining the CDR3 with reference TRBV28 and TRBJ1-1 gives the whole variable domain DVKVTQSSRYLVKRTGEKVFLECVQDMDHENMFWYRQDPGLGLRLIYFSYDVKMKEKGDIPEGYSVSREKKERFSLILESASTNQTSMYLCASSLSGTEAFFGQGTRLTVV.

The genes are TRBV3-1 (or the pseudogene TRBV3-2) and TRBJ2-1; D gene ambiguous. CDR3 size: 11 residues. Germline CDR1 and CDR2: LGHDT and YNNKEL (reference sequence). Trimming removed 3 bases at V and 7 bases at J, with 4 bases between. This chain's CDR3 is CASSQINEQFF. The CDR3 DNA follows: TGTGCCAGCAGCCAGATAAATGAGCAGTTCTTC.

Only a few counts were recorded for this clone. The chain joins TRBV7-6 to TRBJ1-3; D gene uncertain. Germline CDR1 reads SGHVS; CDR2 reads FNYEAQ. The length of the CDR3 is 13 residues. V lost 4 bases to trimming and J lost 7 bases, with 11 bases between them. The CDR3 bases are TGTGCCAGCAGCTCACCGGACGGGAACACCATATATTTT. Residues: CASSSPDGNTIYF.

The chain has TRBV7-9 and TRBJ2-3, with a tentative D call TRBD1 (6 bases). V gave up 2 bases and J gave up 5 bases, with 8 bases separating them. The CDR3 runs to 13 residues. Germline CDR1 SEHNR, CDR2 FQNEAQ (reference sequence). CDR3 loop: CASSLPQGDTQYF. The CDR3 region has the DNA TGTGCCAGCAGCTTACCACAGGGAGATACGCAGTATTTT.

The J gene is TRBJ2-6, the V gene TRBV5-1; D gene unclear. The CDR3 is made up of 13 amino acids. Trimming removed 5 bases from V and 4 bases from J, with 7 bases in between. Germline assignment: CDR1 SGHRS and CDR2 YFSETQ. The CDR3 DNA follows: TGCGCCAGCAGACTGTCGGGGGCCAACGTCCTGACTTTC. Its translation: CASRLSGANVLTF.

The chain is built from TRBV27 and TRBJ2-1; TRBD2 might be the D (6 bases). The CDR3 length is 14 residues. CDR1 is MNHEY, CDR2 SMNVEV, per germline (reference sequence). V lost 2 bases and J 5 bases, leaving 10 bases between the germline ends. CDR3 nucleotides: TGTGCCAGCAGTTTAGGGTGGGGGGACAATGAGCAGTTCTTC. It yields the protein CASSLGWGDNEQFF.

The chain uses TRBV30 and TRBJ2-5; TRBD2 agrees at 8 bases. The CDR3 is made up of 16 amino acids. Germline V gene lookup returns CDR1 GTSNPN and CDR2 SVGIG (reference sequence). Unmatched junction bases numbered 13, after V lost 5 bases and J lost 2 bases. The CDR3: CAWGARVAGPQETQYF. The CDR3 nucleotides read TGTGCCTGGGGGGCCCGAGTAGCGGGACCTCAAGAGACCCAGTACTTC.

The chain recombines TRBV19 with TRBJ2-7; D may be TRBD1 (6 bases). The V gene lost 8 bases and the J gene lost 2 bases, with 16 bases spanning the gap. Germline CDR1 and CDR2: LNHDA and SQIVND (reference sequence). The CDR3 loop spans 14 amino acids. DNA for the CDR3: TGTGCCAGTTCTATCAGGGGAGACGCCTACGAGCAGTACTTC. This encodes CASSIRGDAYEQYF.

V usage is TRBV6-5 and J usage is TRBJ1-2; D possibly corresponds to TRBD1 (5 bases). Trimming removed 7 bases from V and 4 bases from J, with 19 bases in between. Looked up from germline, CDR1 is MNHEY and CDR2 is SVGAGI. The CDR3 loop spans 15 amino acids. CDR3 loop: CASTNPMTDSYGYTF. In nucleotides, the CDR3 is TGTGCCAGCACCAATCCTATGACAGATTCCTATGGCTACACCTTC.

The CDR3 coding sequence is TGTGCCAGCAGTTTAGTACAGGGTGAGGGCTACACCTTC. It is translated as CASSLVQGEGYTF. The gene calls are TRBV12-3 or TRBV12-4 and TRBJ1-2, with D maybe TRBD1 (6 bases). The length of the CDR3 is 13 residues. Trimming cost V 1 base and J 8 bases, with 11 bases left between them.

CDR3 DNA: TGTGCCAGCAGTGAAAAGGGCAGGGGCGGCTATGGCTACACCTTC. Translated: CASSEKGRGGYGYTF. The chain is built from TRBV6-1 and TRBJ1-2; tentatively, D is TRBD1 (6 bases). The V and J ends lost 2 bases and 4 bases respectively, with 14 bases between them. Germline assignment: CDR1 MNHNS and CDR2 SASEGT. There are 15 residues in the CDR3.

V and J are TRBV28 and TRBJ1-1, with no clear D. CDR1 and CDR2 from the germline V gene are MDHEN and SYDVKM. The CDR3 covers 14 residues. V gave up 5 bases and J gave up 1 base, with 11 bases separating them. The CDR3 here is CASSIVKANTEAFF. The CDR3 DNA is TGTGCCAGCAGTATTGTGAAGGCGAACACTGAAGCTTTCTTT.

The chain combines TRBV19 with TRBJ1-5, with 9 bases fitting TRBD1. The junction had 1 base not matched to a gene; V was cut back by 5 bases and J by 5 bases. Germline CDR1 is LNHDA and CDR2 is SQIVND (reference sequence). The CDR3 has 13 amino acids. Here the CDR3 reads CASSRTGDQPQHF. CDR3 coding DNA: TGTGCCAGTAGTCGGACAGGGGATCAGCCCCAGCATTTT.